This T cell receptor (beta chain) was sequenced for a study of graft-versus-host responses after intestinal transplantation. Study as a whole: Multivisceral, liver-intestinal, or isolated intestinal grafts were transplanted into recipients. Study results and limitations: GvH clones surfaced in recipient marrow, some emerging earlier in ileum or blood.

Note on this clone: What it recognizes is unknown.

Trimming removed 3 bases from V and 3 bases from J; junction bases left unmatched: 12. The germline gives CDR1 MDHEN, CDR2 SYDVKM. This CDR3 is 17 amino acids long. Profiled with immunoSEQ multiplex PCR; TCRdb holds only in-frame clones, not every one. Of some 41,000 clones in the sample, roughly nine tenths were seen once. The starting material was PBMCs, obtained about 330 days after intestinal transplant. The TCR was taken from a human patient who received an intestinal transplant, so some T cells may come from the graft donor. This chain connects TRBV28 to TRBJ2-3, with 7 bases that match TRBD2. The CDR3 region is CASSLLSRAGWTDTQYF. CDR3 DNA sequence: TGTGCCAGCAGTTTGCTATCGAGAGCGGGATGGACAGATACGCAGTATTTT.